This T cell receptor (beta chain) is drawn from a study of CD8 T cells in Susac syndrome. Germline lookup yields CDR1 MNHEY and CDR2 SMNVEV (reference sequence). The V gene lost 0 bases and the J gene lost 0 bases, with 6 bases spanning the gap. This CDR3 contains 14 residues. Reverse transcription of roughly 0.45 to 1 ug RNA was performed with random hexamers. TCRdb used MiXCR to reprocess the immunoSEQ multiplex PCR reads, holding one entry per CDR3 protein. The table records some 150,000 distinct CDR3 sequences, about 94% of them present only once. The CD8+ and CD4+ T cells were isolated magnetically using a negative isolation approach, whereas the TEMRA cells were enriched by FACS.

The sequenced material came from CD8+ T cells from PBMCs. The receptor's source is a human donor with multiple sclerosis. This chain connects TRBV27 to TRBJ2-7; D call uncertain. Written as DNA, the CDR3 is TGTGCCAGCAGTTTATCCCCCCGCTCCTACGAGCAGTACTTC. Translation: CASSLSPRSYEQYF.